This TCR beta chain was found in a study of blood T cell repertoires in COVID-19. For the study at large: Spain, Italy and the United States supplied samples that represented acute and convalescent COVID-19. T cells, B-cell-depleted T cells, or PBMCs supplied cDNA or gDNA.

Produced via immunoSEQ multiplex PCR; TCRdb's table is partial and in-frame only. The table shows hundreds of thousands of clones, with 86% occurring only once. The J segment lost 4 bases and the V segment lost 8 bases, leaving 8 bases of the junction unmatched. This CDR3 comprises 14 residues. Germline V gives CDR1 SNHLY, CDR2 FYNNEI. The study drew participants aged about 18 to 89 years from 20 to 30 US areas. Participants' own reports of clinical history determined their cohort assignment. The chain couples TRBV2 to TRBJ1-1; 9 bases match TRBD1. Sequencing was done on a sample of PBMCs or T cells enriched from blood (not recorded which). The clonotype originates from a woman aged 50 to 60 who had recovered from COVID-19. CDR3 nucleotide sequence: TGTGCCAGCCGGGACAGGGAGGGTGGCACTGAAGCTTTCTTT. Its protein product is CASRDREGGTEAFF. The entire variable domain, with the rest obtained from reference TRBV2 and TRBJ1-1, is as follows: EPEVTQTPSHQVTQMGQEVILRCVPISNHLYFYWYRQILGQKVEFLVSFYNNEISEKSEIFDDQFSVERPDGSNFTLKIRSTKLEDSAMYFCASRDREGGTEAFFGQGTRLTVV.